Below are 15 T cell receptor beta chains sequenced from a single sample in a study of blood T cell repertoires in COVID-19. The assay was immunoSEQ multiplex PCR, and TCRdb's table has in-frame clones only and misses some. The sample yields about 220,000 clones, roughly 85% seen once. Specimen: peripheral blood. The receptor set was obtained from a woman older than 75 with acute or convalescent COVID-19.

This chain uses TRBV7-3 with TRBJ1-2; TRBD1 aligns across 7 bases. Losses at the gene ends were 1 base for V and 7 bases for J; bases not matched to a gene: 12. The CDR3 contains 16 residues. Germline CDR1 and CDR2: SGHTA and FQGTGA. Here the CDR3 DNA reads TGTGCCAGCAGCTTAAGCCGGGACAGCGCCAGGATTGGCTACACCTTC. Its translation: CASSLSRDSARIGYTF. Looking up the rest from reference TRBV7-3 and TRBJ1-2 gives the full variable domain: GAGVSQTPSNKVTEKGKYVELRCDPISGHTALYWYRQSLGQGPEFLIYFQGTGAADDSGLPNDRFFAVRPEGSVSTLKIQRTERGDSAVYLCASSLSRDSARIGYTFGSGTRLTVV.

This chain connects TRBV7-9 to TRBJ2-3; 8 positions agree with TRBD2. Germline V gives CDR1 SEHNR, CDR2 FQNEAQ (reference sequence). There are 17 residues in the CDR3. V shed 5 bases and J 2 bases; nucleotides not matched to a gene: 12. As DNA, the CDR3 is TGTGCCAGCAGCCGAATGGTGAATAGCGGGGTCACAGATACGCAGTATTTT. Amino acid sequence: CASSRMVNSGVTDTQYF.

The genes are TRBV3-1 (or the pseudogene TRBV3-2) and TRBJ2-1; D is perhaps TRBD2 (6 bases). Trimming left V 4 bases short and J 7 bases short, with 14 bases between. Germline V gene sequence: CDR1 LGHDT, CDR2 YNNKEL (reference sequence). This CDR3 has 14 amino acids. The CDR3 here is CASSLLGLSNEQFF. Here the CDR3 DNA reads TGTGCCAGCAGCCTACTGGGACTTTCGAATGAGCAGTTCTTC.

The chain links TRBV7-9 to TRBJ2-7, with TRBD1 identical over 9 bases. The ends lost 5 bases at V and 3 bases at J; junction bases unmatched: 11. Germline CDR1 and CDR2: SEHNR and FQNEAQ (reference sequence). The CDR3 is 16 residues long. The CDR3 spells CASSPLGTGMFYEQYF. In nucleotides, the CDR3 is TGTGCCAGCAGCCCCCTAGGGACAGGGATGTTCTACGAGCAGTACTTC.

This rearrangement joins TRBV12-3 or TRBV12-4 to TRBJ1-2, with 7 nucleotides matching TRBD1. CDR3 length equals 13 residues. The J segment lost 8 bases and the V segment lost 7 bases, leaving 10 bases of the junction unmatched. The CDR3: CASTPQGVGGYTF. DNA for the CDR3: TGTGCCAGCACTCCCCAGGGGGTAGGGGGCTACACCTTC.

The chain links TRBV11-1 to TRBJ1-2; tentative D call: TRBD1 (6 bases). Trimming pared 5 bases from V and 8 bases from J, leaving 12 bases between. Germline CDR1 is SGHAT and CDR2 is FQDESV (reference sequence). The CDR3 loop spans 12 amino acids. CDR3 in amino acids: CASSTSGEGYTF. CDR3 DNA: TGTGCCAGCAGCACCTCAGGGGAGGGCTACACCTTC.

This chain links TRBV18 with TRBJ1-1, with 8 bases that match TRBD1. From germline, CDR1 is KGHSH and CDR2 LQKENI. Trimming took 3 bases from V and 6 from J; bases not matched to a gene: 9. The CDR3 is made up of 15 amino acids. The CDR3 region is CASSPELGQAAEAFF. In nucleotides, the CDR3 is TGTGCCAGCTCACCGGAGCTGGGACAGGCAGCTGAAGCTTTCTTT.

The chain links TRBV9 to TRBJ1-2; 8 nucleotides line up with TRBD1. Trimming removed 4 bases from V and 5 bases from J; junction bases left unmatched: 4. Looked up from germline, CDR1 is SGDLS and CDR2 is YYNGEE. The CDR3 is 13 amino acids. CDR3 region: CASSSGQGYGYTF. Written as DNA, the CDR3 is TGTGCCAGCAGCTCTGGACAGGGTTATGGCTACACCTTC.

This chain connects TRBV19 to TRBJ2-7; D is perhaps TRBD2 (5 bases). Germline CDR1 and CDR2: LNHDA and SQIVND (reference sequence). Trimming cost V 4 bases and J 3 bases, with 13 bases left between them. The CDR3 is made up of 14 amino acids. The CDR3 coding sequence is TGTGCCAGTAGTAACCCGGGGAAGGTCTACGAGCAGTACTTC. Translated: CASSNPGKVYEQYF.

DNA of the CDR3: TGTGCCAGCAGCTTGGCCGTGAACAGGGGGGAATCCGAAGCTTTCTTT. Amino acid sequence: CASSLAVNRGESEAFF. This rearrangement joins TRBV5-4 to TRBJ1-1; 8 nucleotides match TRBD1. J gave up 8 bases and V 0 bases, and 12 bases lay outside the gene matches. This CDR3 region has 16 residues. Germline V gene sequence: CDR1 SGHNT, CDR2 YYREEE (reference sequence). The full variable domain, its missing parts supplied by reference TRBV5-4 and TRBJ1-1, is ETGVTQSPTHLIKTRGQQVTLRCSSQSGHNTVSWYQQALGQGPQFIFQYYREEENGRGNFPPRFSGLQFPNYSSELNVNALELDDSALYLCASSLAVNRGESEAFFGQGTRLTVV.

J is TRBJ1-2 and V is TRBV29-1; 7 bases are shared with TRBD1. V lost 3 bases and J lost 6; bases outside the gene matches: 10. The CDR3 extends over 14 amino acids. The germline V gene has CDR1 SQVTM and CDR2 ANQGSEA. Here the CDR3 DNA reads TGCAGCGTTGATCAGGTCAGGGGGTTCGATGGCTACACCTTC. It yields the protein CSVDQVRGFDGYTF.

The rearrangement joins TRBV6-2 or TRBV6-3 to TRBJ1-1, with D unresolved. Between the trimmed V and J ends, which lost 6 bases and 6 bases, there was a span of 11 bases. CDR3 length: 12 residues. Germline values: CDR1 MNHEY, CDR2 SVGEGT. CDR3 coding DNA: TGTGCCAGCAGCCCACGAGTCGCTGAAGCTTTCTTT. Amino acid sequence: CASSPRVAEAFF.

The rearrangement uses TRBV6-5 and TRBJ1-3, with 8 bases matching TRBD1. The CDR3 extends over 15 amino acids. Looked up from germline, CDR1 is MNHEY and CDR2 is SVGAGI. V shed 5 bases and J 2 bases; nucleotides not matched to a gene: 5. CDR3 nucleotide sequence: TGTGCCAGCAGTCCGGACAGGGCGGCTGGAAACACCATATATTTT. Protein sequence: CASSPDRAAGNTIYF.

This clone was detected only once. The chain combines TRBV5-5 with TRBJ1-3; D not certain. V was pared by 2 bases and J by 0 bases, with 9 bases between. Germline CDR1 is SGHKS and CDR2 is YYEKEE (reference sequence). The CDR3 totals 15 residues. This chain's CDR3 is CASSFRSVSGNTIYF. In nucleotides, the CDR3 is TGTGCCAGCAGCTTTCGGAGTGTCTCTGGAAACACCATATATTTT.

This chain joins TRBV7-9 and TRBJ1-1; no clear D. This CDR3 has 16 residues. Trimming removed 6 bases from V and 0 bases from J, with 17 bases in between. In germline, CDR1 is SEHNR, CDR2 FQNEAQ (reference sequence). Written as DNA, the CDR3 is TGTGCCAGCAGTCGAGTCCGTCCCTCCTTGAACACTGAAGCTTTCTTT. Translating gives CASSRVRPSLNTEAFF.